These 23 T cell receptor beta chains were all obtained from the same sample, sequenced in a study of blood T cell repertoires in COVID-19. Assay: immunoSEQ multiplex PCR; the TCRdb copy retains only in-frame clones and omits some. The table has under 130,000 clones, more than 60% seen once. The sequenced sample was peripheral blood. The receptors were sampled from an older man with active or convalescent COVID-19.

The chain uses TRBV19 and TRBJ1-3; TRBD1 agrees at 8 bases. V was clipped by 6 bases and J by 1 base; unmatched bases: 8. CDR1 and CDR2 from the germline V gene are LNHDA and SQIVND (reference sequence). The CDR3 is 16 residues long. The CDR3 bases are TGTGCCAGTAGCCGGGACAGGTCTGCATCTGGAAACACCATATATTTT. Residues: CASSRDRSASGNTIYF.

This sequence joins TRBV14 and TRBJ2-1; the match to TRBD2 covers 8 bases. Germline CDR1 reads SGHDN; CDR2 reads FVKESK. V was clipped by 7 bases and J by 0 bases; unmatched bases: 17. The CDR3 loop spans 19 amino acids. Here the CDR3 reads CASNTGLGPSNSSYNEQFF. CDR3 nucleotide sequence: TGTGCCAGCAATACGGGACTAGGTCCCAGTAACAGCTCCTACAATGAGCAGTTCTTC.

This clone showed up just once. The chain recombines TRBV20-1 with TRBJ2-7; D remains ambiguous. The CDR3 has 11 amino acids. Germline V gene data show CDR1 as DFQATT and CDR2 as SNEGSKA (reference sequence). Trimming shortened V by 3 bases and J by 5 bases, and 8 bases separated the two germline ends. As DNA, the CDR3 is TGCAGTGCTAGTCGCAGAAACGAGCAGTACTTC. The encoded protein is CSASRRNEQYF.

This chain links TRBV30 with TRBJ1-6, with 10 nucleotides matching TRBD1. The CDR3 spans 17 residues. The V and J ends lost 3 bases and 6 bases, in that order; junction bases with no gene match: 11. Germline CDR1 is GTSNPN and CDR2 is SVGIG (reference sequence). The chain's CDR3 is CAWRATGGLMGNSPLHF. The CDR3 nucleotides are TGTGCCTGGAGGGCGACAGGGGGCTTAATGGGTAATTCACCCCTCCACTTT.

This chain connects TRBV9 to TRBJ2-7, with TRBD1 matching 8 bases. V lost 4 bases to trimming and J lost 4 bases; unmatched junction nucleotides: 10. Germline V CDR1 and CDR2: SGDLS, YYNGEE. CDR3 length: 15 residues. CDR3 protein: CASSLGPDRAYEQYF. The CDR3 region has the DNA TGTGCCAGCAGCCTCGGCCCGGACAGGGCGTACGAGCAGTACTTC.

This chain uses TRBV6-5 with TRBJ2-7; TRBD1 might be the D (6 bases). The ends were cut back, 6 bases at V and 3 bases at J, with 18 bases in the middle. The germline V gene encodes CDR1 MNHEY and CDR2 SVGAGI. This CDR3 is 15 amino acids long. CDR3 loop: CASRSRRTEHYEQYF. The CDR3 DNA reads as TGTGCCAGCAGATCCCGGCGGACAGAGCACTACGAGCAGTACTTC.

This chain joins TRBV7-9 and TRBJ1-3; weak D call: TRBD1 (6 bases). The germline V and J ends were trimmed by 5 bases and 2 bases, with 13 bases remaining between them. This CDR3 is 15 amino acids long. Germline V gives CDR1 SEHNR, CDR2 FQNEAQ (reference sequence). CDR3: CASSTLGGAGNTIYF. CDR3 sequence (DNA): TGTGCCAGCAGCACTTTAGGGGGAGCTGGAAACACCATATATTTT.

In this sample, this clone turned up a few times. The CDR3 nucleotides are TGTGCCAGCAGCCCAACAACGCACGAGCAGTACTTC. This encodes CASSPTTHEQYF. This chain links TRBV7-2 with TRBJ2-7; no firm D call. Germline CDR1 and CDR2: SGHTA and FQGNSA. Trimming took off 5 bases at V and 5 bases at J, with 10 bases between the two ends. CDR3 length equals 12 residues.

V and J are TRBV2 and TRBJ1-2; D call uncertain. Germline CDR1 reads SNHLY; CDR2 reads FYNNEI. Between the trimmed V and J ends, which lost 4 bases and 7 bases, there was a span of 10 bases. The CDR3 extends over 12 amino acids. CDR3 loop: CASSAGVAGYTF. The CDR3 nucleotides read TGTGCCAGCAGTGCCGGGGTAGCTGGCTACACCTTC. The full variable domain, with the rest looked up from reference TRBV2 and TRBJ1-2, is EPEVTQTPSHQVTQMGQEVILRCVPISNHLYFYWYRQILGQKVEFLVSFYNNEISEKSEIFDDQFSVERPDGSNFTLKIRSTKLEDSAMYFCASSAGVAGYTFGSGTRLTVV.

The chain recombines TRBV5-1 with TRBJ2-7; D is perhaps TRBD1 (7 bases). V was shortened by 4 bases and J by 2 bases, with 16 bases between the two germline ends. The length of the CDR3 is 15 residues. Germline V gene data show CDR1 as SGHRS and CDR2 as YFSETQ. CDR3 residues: CASSPVQGRPYEQYF. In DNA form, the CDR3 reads TGCGCCAGCAGCCCAGTACAGGGGAGGCCCTACGAGCAGTACTTC.

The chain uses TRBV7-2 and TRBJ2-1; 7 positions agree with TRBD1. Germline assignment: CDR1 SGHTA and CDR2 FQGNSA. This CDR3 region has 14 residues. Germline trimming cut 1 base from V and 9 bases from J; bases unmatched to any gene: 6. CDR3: CASSLEGAIPEQFF. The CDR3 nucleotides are TGTGCCAGCAGCTTAGAGGGGGCCATACCTGAGCAGTTCTTC. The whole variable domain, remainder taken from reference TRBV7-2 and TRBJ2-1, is GAGVSQSPSNKVTEKGKDVELRCDPISGHTALYWYRQSLGQGLEFLIYFQGNSAPDKSGLPSDRFSAERTGGSVSTLTIQRTQQEDSAVYLCASSLEGAIPEQFFGPGTRLTVL.

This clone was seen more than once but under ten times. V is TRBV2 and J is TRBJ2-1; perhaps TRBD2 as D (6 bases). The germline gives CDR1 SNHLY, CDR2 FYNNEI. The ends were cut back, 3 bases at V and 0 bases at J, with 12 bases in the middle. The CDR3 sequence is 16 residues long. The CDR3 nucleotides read TGTGCCAGCAGTGACCCTAGCGAGAGCTCCTACAATGAGCAGTTCTTC. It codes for CASSDPSESSYNEQFF.

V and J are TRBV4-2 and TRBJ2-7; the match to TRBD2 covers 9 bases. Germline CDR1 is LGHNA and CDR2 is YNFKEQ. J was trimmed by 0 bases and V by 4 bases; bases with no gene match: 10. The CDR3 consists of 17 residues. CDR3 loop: CASSRESGTSSSYEQYF. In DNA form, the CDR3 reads TGTGCCAGCAGCCGAGAGTCCGGGACTAGCTCCTCCTACGAGCAGTACTTC.

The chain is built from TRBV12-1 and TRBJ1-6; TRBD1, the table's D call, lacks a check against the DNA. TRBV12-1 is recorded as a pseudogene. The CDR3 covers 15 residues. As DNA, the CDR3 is TGTGCCAGCAGTCCTCCTAGGGGAATTCGTTCACCCCTCCACTTT. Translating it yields CASSPPRGIRSPLHF.

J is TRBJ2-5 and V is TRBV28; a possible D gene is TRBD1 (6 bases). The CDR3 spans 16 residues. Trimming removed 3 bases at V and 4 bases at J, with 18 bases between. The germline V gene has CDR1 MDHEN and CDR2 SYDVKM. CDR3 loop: CASSLFGDTLPETQYF. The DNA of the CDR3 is TGTGCCAGCAGTTTGTTTGGGGACACCCTCCCAGAGACCCAGTACTTC. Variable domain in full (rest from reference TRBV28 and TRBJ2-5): DVKVTQSSRYLVKRTGEKVFLECVQDMDHENMFWYRQDPGLGLRLIYFSYDVKMKEKGDIPEGYSVSREKKERFSLILESASTNQTSMYLCASSLFGDTLPETQYFGPGTRLLVL.

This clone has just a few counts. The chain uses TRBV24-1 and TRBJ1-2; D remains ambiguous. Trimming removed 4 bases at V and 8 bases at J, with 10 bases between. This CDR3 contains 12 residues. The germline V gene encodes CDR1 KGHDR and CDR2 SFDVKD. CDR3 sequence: CATSDSMGGYTF. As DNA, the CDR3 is TGTGCCACCAGTGACTCAATGGGCGGCTACACCTTC.

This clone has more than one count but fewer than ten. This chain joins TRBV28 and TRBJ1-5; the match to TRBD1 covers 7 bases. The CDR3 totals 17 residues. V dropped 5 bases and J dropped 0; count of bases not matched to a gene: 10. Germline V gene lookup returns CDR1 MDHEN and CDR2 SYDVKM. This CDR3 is CASSTGQEPNSNQPQHF. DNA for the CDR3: TGTGCCAGCAGTACAGGACAGGAGCCGAATAGCAATCAGCCCCAGCATTTT.

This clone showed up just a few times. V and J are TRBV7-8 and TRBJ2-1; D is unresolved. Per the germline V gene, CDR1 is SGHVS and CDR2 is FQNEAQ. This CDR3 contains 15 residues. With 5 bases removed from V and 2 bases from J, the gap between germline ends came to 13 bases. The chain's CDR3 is CASSLTPQTYNEQFF. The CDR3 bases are TGTGCCAGCAGCCTGACACCTCAAACCTACAATGAGCAGTTCTTC.

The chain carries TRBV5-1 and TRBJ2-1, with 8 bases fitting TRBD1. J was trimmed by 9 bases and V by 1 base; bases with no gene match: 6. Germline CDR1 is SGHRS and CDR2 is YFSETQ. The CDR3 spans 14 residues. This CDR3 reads CASSLLGQVGEQFF. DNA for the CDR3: TGCGCCAGCAGCTTGCTGGGACAGGTCGGTGAGCAGTTCTTC.

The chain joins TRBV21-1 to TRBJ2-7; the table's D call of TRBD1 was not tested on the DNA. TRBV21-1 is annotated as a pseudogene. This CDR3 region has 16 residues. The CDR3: CASSKQLGTDSYEQYF. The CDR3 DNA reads TGTGCCAGCAGCAAGCAATTAGGGACAGACTCCTACGAGCAGTACTTC.

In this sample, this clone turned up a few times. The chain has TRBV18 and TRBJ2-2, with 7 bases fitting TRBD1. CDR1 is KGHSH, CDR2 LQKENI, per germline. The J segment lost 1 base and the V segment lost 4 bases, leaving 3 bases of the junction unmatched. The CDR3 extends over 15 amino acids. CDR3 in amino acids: CASSLGTVNTGELFF. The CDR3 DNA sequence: TGTGCCAGCTCACTAGGGACAGTGAACACCGGGGAGCTGTTTTTT.

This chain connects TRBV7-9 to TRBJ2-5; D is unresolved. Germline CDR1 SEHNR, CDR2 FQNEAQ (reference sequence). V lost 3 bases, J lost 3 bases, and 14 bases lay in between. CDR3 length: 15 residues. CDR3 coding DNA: TGTGCCAGCAGCTTCCCAACGACCAGGAAAGAGACCCAGTACTTC. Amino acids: CASSFPTTRKETQYF.

In nucleotides, the CDR3 is TGTGCCAGCAGCCAAGATCCGGGGGGGAACTACAATGAGCAGTTCTTC. Amino acid sequence: CASSQDPGGNYNEQFF. The V call is TRBV4-2, the J call TRBJ2-1, with 8 nucleotides matching TRBD2. V dropped 0 bases and J dropped 3; count of bases not matched to a gene: 4. This CDR3 comprises 16 residues. Germline loops: CDR1 LGHNA, CDR2 YNFKEQ.